This T cell receptor beta chain was profiled in a study of blood T cell repertoires in COVID-19. About the study: Sites across the United States, Italy and Spain contributed samples from acute and convalescent COVID-19.

Profiling relied on immunoSEQ multiplex PCR, and the TCRdb table lists in-frame clones only, not all of them. The sample consists of 250,000 to 300,000 clones, approximately 86% of them appearing once. This CDR3 spans 16 amino acids. From germline, CDR1 is SGHTA and CDR2 FQGTGA. V shed 2 bases, J shed 0 bases, and the junction held 5 bases outside the gene matches. This clone was observed a single time. Sequenced input: peripheral blood. This sequence joins TRBV7-3 and TRBJ2-3, with TRBD2 matching over 7 bases. This receptor was identified in a young man with active or convalescent COVID-19. The CDR3 nucleotides are TGTGCCAGCAGCTTATTCAGCGGGACTAGCACAGATACGCAGTATTTT. This encodes CASSLFSGTSTDTQYF.